The 2 T cell receptor beta chains listed next were all sequenced from one sample in a study of blood T cells in healthy people across ages (dated by TCRdb to between 2014 and 2017). Libraries were built with 5' RACE. TCRdb names Illumina HiSeq 2500 as the instrument used. A second PCR of about 6 to 12 cycles was performed with a sample-barcoded 5' primer and a J-beta primer mix. The raw public reads went through TCRdb reprocessing: fastp at Q25, MiXCR clone calling, in-frame beta chains kept. Merged by CDR3 protein, the rows form single entries marked with the most common genes and DNA. For this sample the table gives 550,000 to 650,000 distinct CDR3 sequences, of which approximately 30% were detected only once. Jointly, the top ten make up approximately 14% of the sample. Sequencing was performed on blood. The receptors here all came from an elderly woman in good health.

In its sample, this clonotype was seen many times. The V gene is TRBV12-3 or TRBV12-4, the J gene TRBJ2-2, with D possibly matching TRBD2 (5 bases). Deletions cut 0 bases from V and 6 bases from J, with 8 bases between. The CDR3 has 14 amino acids. CDR3 in amino acids: CASSLAAGAGELFF. CDR3 DNA: TGTGCCAGCAGTTTAGCCGCGGGTGCCGGGGAGCTGTTTTTT.

The chain has TRBV5-1 and TRBJ1-4; 7 bases map to TRBD1. V trimming: 4 bases; J trimming: 5 bases; junction bases outside the gene matches: 8. CDR3 size: 15 residues. The V gene's germline CDR1 is SGHRS and CDR2 YFSETQ. The CDR3 loop is CASSQGVLTNEKLFF. The CDR3 DNA follows: TGCGCCAGCAGCCAGGGGGTTTTAACCAATGAAAAACTGTTTTTT. The whole variable domain, remainder taken from reference TRBV5-1 and TRBJ1-4, is KAGVTQTPRYLIKTRGQQVTLSCSPISGHRSVSWYQQTPGQGLQFLFEYFSETQRNKGNFPGRFSGRQFSNSRSEMNVSTLELGDSALYLCASSQGVLTNEKLFFGSGTQLSVL.